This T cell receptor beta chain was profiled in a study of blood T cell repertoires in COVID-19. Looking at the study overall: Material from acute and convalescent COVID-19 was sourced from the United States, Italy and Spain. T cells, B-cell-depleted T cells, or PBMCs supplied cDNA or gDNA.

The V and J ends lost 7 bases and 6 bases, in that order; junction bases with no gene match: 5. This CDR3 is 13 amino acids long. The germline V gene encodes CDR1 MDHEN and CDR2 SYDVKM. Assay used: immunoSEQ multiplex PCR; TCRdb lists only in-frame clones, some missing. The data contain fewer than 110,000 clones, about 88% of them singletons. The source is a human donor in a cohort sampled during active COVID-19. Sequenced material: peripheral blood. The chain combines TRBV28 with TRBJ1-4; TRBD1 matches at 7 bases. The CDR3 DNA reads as TGTGCCAGCAAGAGGCAGGGGGATGAAAAACTGTTTTTT. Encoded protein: CASKRQGDEKLFF.